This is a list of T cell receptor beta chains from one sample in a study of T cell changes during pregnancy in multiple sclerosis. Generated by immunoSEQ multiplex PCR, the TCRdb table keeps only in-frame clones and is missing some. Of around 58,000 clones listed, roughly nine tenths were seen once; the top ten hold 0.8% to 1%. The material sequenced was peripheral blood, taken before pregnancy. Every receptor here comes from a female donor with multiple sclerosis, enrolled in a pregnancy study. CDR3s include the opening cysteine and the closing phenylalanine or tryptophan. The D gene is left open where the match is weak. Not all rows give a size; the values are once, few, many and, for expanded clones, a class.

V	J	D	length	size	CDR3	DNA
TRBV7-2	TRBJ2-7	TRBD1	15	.	CASSSLDRVGYEQYF	TGTGCCAGCAGCTCCCTGGACAGGGTGGGCTACGAGCAGTACTTC
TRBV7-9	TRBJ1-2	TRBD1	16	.	CASSLGQGVLGAGYTF	TGTGCCAGCAGCCTCGGACAGGGAGTTTTGGGGGCTGGCTACACCTTC
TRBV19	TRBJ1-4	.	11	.	CASRVGEKLFF	TGTGCCAGTAGAGTCGGGGAAAAACTGTTTTTT
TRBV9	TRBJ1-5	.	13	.	CASSVGADQPQHF	TGTGCCAGCAGCGTAGGGGCTGATCAGCCCCAGCATTTT
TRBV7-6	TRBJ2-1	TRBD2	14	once	CASSLGLAGGEQFF	TGTGCCAGCAGCTTGGGGCTAGCGGGGGGTGAGCAGTTCTTC
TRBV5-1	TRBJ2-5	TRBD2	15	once	CASSTQAGGQETQYF	TGCGCCAGCAGCACCCAAGCGGGGGGGCAAGAGACCCAGTACTTC
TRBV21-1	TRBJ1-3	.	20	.	CASRKRRLGQGPNSGNTIYF	TGTGCCAGCAGGAAAAGGAGGCTAGGACAGGGGCCGAACTCTGGAAACACCATATATTTT
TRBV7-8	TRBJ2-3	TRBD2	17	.	CASSFVELAGDTDTQYF	TGTGCCAGCAGCTTCGTGGAACTAGCGGGGGACACAGATACGCAGTATTTT
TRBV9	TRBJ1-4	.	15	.	CASSPRGATNEKLFF	TGTGCCAGCAGCCCCCGGGGAGCAACTAATGAAAAACTGTTTTTT
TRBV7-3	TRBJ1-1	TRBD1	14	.	CASSPTGDGTEAFF	TGTGCCAGCAGCCCGACAGGGGACGGGACTGAAGCTTTCTTT
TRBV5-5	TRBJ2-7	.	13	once	CASSARQRYEQYF	TGTGCCAGCAGCGCACGACAGAGATACGAGCAGTACTTC
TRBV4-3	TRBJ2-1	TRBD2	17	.	CASSQAPSGVGYNEQFF	TGCGCCAGCAGCCAAGCACCGAGCGGGGTTGGGTACAATGAGCAGTTCTTC
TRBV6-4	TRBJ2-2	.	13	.	CASRGPYTGELFF	TGTGCCAGCAGGGGGCCTTACACCGGGGAGCTGTTTTTT
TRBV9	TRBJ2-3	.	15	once	CASSVGGGSTDTQYF	TGTGCCAGCAGCGTCGGAGGCGGCTCCACAGATACGCAGTATTTT
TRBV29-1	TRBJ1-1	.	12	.	CSGGGWNTEAFF	TGCAGCGGGGGGGGATGGAACACTGAAGCTTTCTTT
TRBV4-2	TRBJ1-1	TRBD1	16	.	CASSQDLGQGDTEAFF	TGTGCCAGCAGCCAAGATCTAGGGCAGGGGGACACTGAAGCTTTCTTT
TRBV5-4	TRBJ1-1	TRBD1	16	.	CASSFPFGQVGTEAFF	TGTGCCAGCAGCTTCCCCTTTGGACAGGTGGGCACTGAAGCTTTCTTT
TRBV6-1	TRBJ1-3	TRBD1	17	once	CASSELRGRGHGNTIYF	TGTGCCAGCAGTGAATTAAGGGGCAGGGGGCATGGAAACACCATATATTTT
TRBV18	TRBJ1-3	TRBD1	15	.	CASSTTGGIGNTIYF	TGTGCCAGCTCAACTACAGGGGGAATTGGAAACACCATATATTTT
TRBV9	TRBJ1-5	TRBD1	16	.	CASSAGQGALNQPQHF	TGTGCCAGCAGCGCGGGACAGGGGGCTTTGAATCAGCCCCAGCATTTT
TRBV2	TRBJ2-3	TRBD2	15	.	CASKRASGSTDTQYF	TGTGCCAGCAAGAGGGCTAGCGGAAGCACAGATACGCAGTATTTT
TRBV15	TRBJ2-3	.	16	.	CATSRTVSSSTDTQYF	TGTGCCACCAGCAGGACAGTTTCTTCTAGCACAGATACGCAGTATTTT
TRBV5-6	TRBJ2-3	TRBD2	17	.	CASSLEFAGGQADTQYF	TGTGCCAGCAGCTTGGAGTTCGCGGGGGGGCAAGCAGATACGCAGTATTTT
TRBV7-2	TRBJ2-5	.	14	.	CASSWRGLQETQYF	TGTGCCAGCAGCTGGCGTGGGCTACAAGAGACCCAGTACTTC
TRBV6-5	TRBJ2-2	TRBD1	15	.	CASRGQGTGTGELFF	TGTGCCAGCAGGGGACAGGGGACGGGCACCGGGGAGCTGTTTTTT
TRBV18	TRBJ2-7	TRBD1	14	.	CASSPAGQGGEQYF	TGTGCCAGCTCACCCGCGGGACAGGGGGGCGAGCAGTACTTC
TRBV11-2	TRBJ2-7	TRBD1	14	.	CASSLGQGLYEQYF	TGTGCCAGCAGCCTAGGACAGGGGCTCTACGAGCAGTACTTC
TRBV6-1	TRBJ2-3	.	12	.	CASSDYRDTQYF	TGTGCCAGCAGTGACTACAGGGATACGCAGTATTTT
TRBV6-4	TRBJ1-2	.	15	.	CASSDGTPGGYGYTF	TGTGCCAGCAGTGACGGCACCCCCGGAGGCTATGGCTACACCTTC
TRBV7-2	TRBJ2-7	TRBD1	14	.	CASSQRTGANEQYF	TGTGCCAGCAGCCAACGGACAGGGGCTAACGAGCAGTACTTC
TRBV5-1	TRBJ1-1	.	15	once	CASSLVTGPAAEAFF	TGCGCCAGCAGCTTGGTGACAGGTCCAGCCGCAGAAGCTTTCTTT
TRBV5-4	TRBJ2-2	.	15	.	CASSFSTQRTGELFF	TGTGCCAGCAGCTTCAGCACCCAAAGGACTGGGGAGCTGTTTTTT
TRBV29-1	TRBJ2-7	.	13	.	CSVKIRGSHEQYF	TGCAGCGTTAAAATTCGGGGGAGCCACGAGCAGTACTTC
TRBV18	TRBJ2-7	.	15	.	CASSPPSGWAYEQYF	TGTGCCAGCTCACCACCGTCCGGGTGGGCCTACGAGCAGTACTTC
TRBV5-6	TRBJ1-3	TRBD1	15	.	CASSRTGGEGNTIYF	TGTGCCAGCAGCCGGACAGGGGGCGAAGGAAACACCATATATTTT
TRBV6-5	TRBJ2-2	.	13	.	CASTLGVPGELFF	TGTGCCAGCACCCTAGGTGTGCCCGGGGAGCTGTTTTTT
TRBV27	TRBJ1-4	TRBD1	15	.	CASSSPWLQGKKLFF	TGTGCCAGCAGCTCCCCCTGGCTACAGGGGAAAAAACTGTTTTTT
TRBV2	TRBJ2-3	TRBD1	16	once	CASSSGTVPSTDTQYF	TGTGCCAGCAGCTCCGGGACAGTCCCTAGCACAGATACGCAGTATTTT
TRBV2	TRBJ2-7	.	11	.	CASQGRYEQYF	TGTGCCAGCCAGGGGAGATACGAGCAGTACTTC
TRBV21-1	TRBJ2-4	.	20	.	CASSKKGDRGREGAKNIQYF	TGTGCCAGCAGCAAAAAGGGGGACAGGGGGCGGGAGGGTGCCAAAAACATTCAGTACTTC
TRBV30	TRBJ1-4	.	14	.	CAWNPGPANEKLFF	TGTGCCTGGAACCCAGGGCCGGCTAATGAAAAACTGTTTTTT
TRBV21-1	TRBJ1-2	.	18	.	CASSKLNLGQGAGYGYTF	TGTGCCAGCAGCAAATTGAACCTAGGACAGGGGGCTGGCTATGGCTACACCTTC
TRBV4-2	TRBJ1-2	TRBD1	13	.	CASSQDRDRGYTF	TGTGCCAGCAGCCAAGATCGGGACAGGGGGTACACCTTC
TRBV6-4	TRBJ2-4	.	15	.	CASSVAGDSKNIQYF	TGTGCCAGCAGTGTAGCTGGGGACTCCAAAAACATTCAGTACTTC
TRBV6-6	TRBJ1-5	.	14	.	CASSSTVSNQPQHF	TGTGCCAGCAGTTCTACAGTCAGCAATCAGCCCCAGCATTTT
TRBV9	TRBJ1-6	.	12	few	CASSGEASPLHF	TGTGCCAGCAGCGGGGAGGCCTCACCCCTCCACTTT
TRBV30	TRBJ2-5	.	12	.	CAWSWERETQYF	TGTGCCTGGAGTTGGGAGCGCGAGACCCAGTACTTC
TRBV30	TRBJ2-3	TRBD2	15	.	CAWTAGSGGSDTQYF	TGTGCCTGGACCGCAGGGAGCGGGGGGTCTGATACGCAGTATTTT
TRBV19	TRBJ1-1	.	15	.	CASSIDNRRNTEAFF	TGTGCCAGTAGTATAGATAACAGGCGGAACACTGAAGCTTTCTTT
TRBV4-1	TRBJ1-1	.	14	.	CASSQVRGNTEAFF	TGCGCCAGCAGCCAAGTTAGGGGGAACACTGAAGCTTTCTTT
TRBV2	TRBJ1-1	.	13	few	CASSHSGTTEAFF	TGTGCCAGCAGTCACTCGGGGACTACTGAAGCTTTCTTT
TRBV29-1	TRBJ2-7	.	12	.	CSVQASIYEQYF	TGCAGCGTTCAGGCCAGTATCTACGAGCAGTACTTC
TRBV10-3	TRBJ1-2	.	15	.	CAISESTSTAYGYTF	TGTGCCATCAGTGAGTCTACCTCGACAGCTTATGGCTACACCTTC
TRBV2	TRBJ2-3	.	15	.	CASSVLARVGDTQYF	TGTGCCAGCAGTGTTTTGGCCAGGGTGGGAGATACGCAGTATTTT
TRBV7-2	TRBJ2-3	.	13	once	CASHSVMADTQYF	TGTGCCAGCCACTCCGTGATGGCAGATACGCAGTATTTT